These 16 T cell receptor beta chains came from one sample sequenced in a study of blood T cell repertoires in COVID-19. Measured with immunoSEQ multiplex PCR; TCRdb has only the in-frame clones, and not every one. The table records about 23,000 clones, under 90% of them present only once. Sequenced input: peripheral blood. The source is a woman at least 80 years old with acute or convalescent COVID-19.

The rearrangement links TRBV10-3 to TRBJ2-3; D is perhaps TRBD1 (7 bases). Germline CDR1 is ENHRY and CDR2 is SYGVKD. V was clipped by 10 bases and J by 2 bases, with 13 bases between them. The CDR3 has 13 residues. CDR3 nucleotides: TGTGCCACCAGGGGGGCACACACAGATACGCAGTATTTT. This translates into CATRGAHTDTQYF.

The CDR3 DNA is TGTGCAAGTCGCTTGCACAGGGTCATCGGCAATCAGCCCCAGCATTTT. Protein product: CASRLHRVIGNQPQHF. V gene TRBV12-2 combines with J gene TRBJ1-5; TRBD1 was called by the table and not checked on the DNA. TRBV12-2 is tagged as a pseudogene. This CDR3 spans 16 amino acids.

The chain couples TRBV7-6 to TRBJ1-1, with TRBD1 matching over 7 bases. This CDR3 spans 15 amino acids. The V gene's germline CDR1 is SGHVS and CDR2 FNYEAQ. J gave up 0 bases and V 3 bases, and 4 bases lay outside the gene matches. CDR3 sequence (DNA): TGTGCCAGCAGCTTGGAGACAGGGATGAACACTGAAGCTTTCTTT. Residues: CASSLETGMNTEAFF.

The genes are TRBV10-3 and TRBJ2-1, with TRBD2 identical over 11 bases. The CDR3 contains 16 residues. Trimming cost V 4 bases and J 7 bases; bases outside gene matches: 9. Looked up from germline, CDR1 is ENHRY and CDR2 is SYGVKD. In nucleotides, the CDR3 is TGTGCCATCAGTGGGGCTAGCGGGGGGCCTGTAAATGAGCAGTTCTTC. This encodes CAISGASGGPVNEQFF.

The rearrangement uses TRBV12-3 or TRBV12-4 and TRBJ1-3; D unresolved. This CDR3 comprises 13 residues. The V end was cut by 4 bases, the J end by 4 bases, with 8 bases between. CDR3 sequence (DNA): TGTGCCAGCAGTTGGAGAGGGGGAAACACCATATATTTT. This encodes CASSWRGGNTIYF.

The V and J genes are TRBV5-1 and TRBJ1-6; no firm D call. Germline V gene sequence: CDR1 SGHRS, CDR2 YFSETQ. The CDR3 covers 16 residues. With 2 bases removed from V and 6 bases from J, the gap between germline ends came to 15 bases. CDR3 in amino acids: CASSLGPLRGNSPLHF. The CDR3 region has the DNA TGCGCCAGCAGCTTAGGGCCCCTCCGGGGTAATTCACCCCTCCACTTT.

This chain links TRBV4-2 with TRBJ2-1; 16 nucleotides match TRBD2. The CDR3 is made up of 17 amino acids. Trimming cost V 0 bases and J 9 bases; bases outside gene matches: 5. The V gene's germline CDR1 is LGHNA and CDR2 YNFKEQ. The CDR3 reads CASSQEVGTSGRAEQFF. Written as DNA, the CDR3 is TGTGCCAGCAGCCAAGAAGTAGGGACTAGCGGGAGGGCTGAGCAGTTCTTC.

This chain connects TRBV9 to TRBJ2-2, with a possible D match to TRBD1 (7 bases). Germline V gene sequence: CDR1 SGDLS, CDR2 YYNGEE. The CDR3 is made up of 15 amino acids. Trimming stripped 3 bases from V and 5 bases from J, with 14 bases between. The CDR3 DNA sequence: TGTGCCAGCAGCGGGGCACAGGGGAGGACCGGGGAGCTGTTTTTT. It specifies CASSGAQGRTGELFF.

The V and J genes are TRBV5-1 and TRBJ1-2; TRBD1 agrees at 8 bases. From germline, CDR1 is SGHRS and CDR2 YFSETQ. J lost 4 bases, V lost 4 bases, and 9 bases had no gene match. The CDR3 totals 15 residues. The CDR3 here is CASSGDYRGAYGYTF. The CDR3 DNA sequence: TGCGCCAGCAGCGGAGATTACAGGGGGGCCTATGGCTACACCTTC.

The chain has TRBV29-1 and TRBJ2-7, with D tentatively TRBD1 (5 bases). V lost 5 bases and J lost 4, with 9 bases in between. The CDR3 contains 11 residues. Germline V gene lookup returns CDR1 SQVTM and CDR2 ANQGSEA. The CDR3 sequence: CSVKTEYEQYF. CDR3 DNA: TGCAGCGTTAAGACAGAGTACGAGCAGTACTTC.

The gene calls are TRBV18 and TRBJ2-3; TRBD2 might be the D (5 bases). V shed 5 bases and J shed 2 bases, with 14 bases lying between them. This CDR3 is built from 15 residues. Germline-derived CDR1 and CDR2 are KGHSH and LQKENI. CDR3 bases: TGTGCCAGCTCAGTTAGCCGGGGAAACACAGATACGCAGTATTTT. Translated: CASSVSRGNTDTQYF.

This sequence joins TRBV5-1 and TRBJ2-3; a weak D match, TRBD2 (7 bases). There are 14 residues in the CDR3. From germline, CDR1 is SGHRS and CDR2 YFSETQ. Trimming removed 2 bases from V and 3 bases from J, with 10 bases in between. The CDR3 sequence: CASSFGGPTDTQYF. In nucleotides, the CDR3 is TGCGCCAGCAGCTTCGGGGGGCCGACAGATACGCAGTATTTT.

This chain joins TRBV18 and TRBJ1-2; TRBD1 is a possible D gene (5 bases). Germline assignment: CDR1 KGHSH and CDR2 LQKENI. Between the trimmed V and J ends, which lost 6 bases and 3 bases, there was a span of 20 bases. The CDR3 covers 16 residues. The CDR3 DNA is TGTGCCAGCTCTCCCACGCGGGGGGTAAGAGACTATGGCTACACCTTC. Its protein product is CASSPTRGVRDYGYTF. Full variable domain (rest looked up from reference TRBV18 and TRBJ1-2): NAGVMQNPRHLVRRRGQEARLRCSPMKGHSHVYWYRQLPEEGLKFMVYLQKENIIDESGMPKERFSAEFPKEGPSILRIQQVVRGDSAAYFCASSPTRGVRDYGYTFGSGTRLTVV.

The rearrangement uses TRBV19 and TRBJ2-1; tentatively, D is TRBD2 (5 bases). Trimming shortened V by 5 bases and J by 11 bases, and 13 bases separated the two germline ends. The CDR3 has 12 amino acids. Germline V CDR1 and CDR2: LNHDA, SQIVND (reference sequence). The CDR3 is CASSLVFGKQFF. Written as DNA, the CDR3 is TGTGCCAGTAGTTTGGTGTTCGGGAAGCAGTTCTTC.

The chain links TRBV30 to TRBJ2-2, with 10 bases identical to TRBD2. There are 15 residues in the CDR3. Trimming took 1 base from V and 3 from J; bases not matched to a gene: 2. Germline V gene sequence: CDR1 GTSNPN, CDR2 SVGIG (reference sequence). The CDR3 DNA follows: TGTGCCTGGAGTGGAGCGGGAGGGTACACCGGGGAGCTGTTTTTT. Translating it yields CAWSGAGGYTGELFF. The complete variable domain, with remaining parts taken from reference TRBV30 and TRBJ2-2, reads SQTIHQWPATLVQPVGSPLSLECTVEGTSNPNLYWYRQAAGRGLQLLFYSVGIGQISSEVPQNLSASRPQDRQFILSSKKLLLSDSGFYLCAWSGAGGYTGELFFGEGSRLTVL.

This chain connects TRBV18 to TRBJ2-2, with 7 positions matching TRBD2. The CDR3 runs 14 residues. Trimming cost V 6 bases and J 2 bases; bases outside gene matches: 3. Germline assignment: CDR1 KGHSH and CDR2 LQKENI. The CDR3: CASSQGLNTGELFF. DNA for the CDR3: TGTGCCAGCTCCCAGGGACTAAACACCGGGGAGCTGTTTTTT.